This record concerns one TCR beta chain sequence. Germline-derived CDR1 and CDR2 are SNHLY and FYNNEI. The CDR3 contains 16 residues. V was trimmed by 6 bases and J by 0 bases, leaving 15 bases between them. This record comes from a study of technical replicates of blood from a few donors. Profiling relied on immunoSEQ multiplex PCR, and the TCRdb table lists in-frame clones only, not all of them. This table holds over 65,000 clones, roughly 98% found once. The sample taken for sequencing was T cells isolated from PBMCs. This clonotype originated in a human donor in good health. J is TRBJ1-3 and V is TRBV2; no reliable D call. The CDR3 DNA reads TGTGCCAGCAGGAATGTCCGCGGCATCTCTGGAAACACCATATATTTT. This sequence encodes CASRNVRGISGNTIYF.